This TCR beta chain was obtained from a study of tumor-infiltrating lymphocytes in primary liver carcinoma. In the study overall: Tumors, staged T1-T3 N0M0, spanned 4.2 to 10 cm. Study findings and constraints: The study found a significantly higher top-250-clone fraction in tumors than in blood (p = 0.039).

The source material, 20-30 mg of unsorted bulk tissue, was used to co-extract RNA and DNA. Chronic HBV infection, which was untreated, was present in the patients. Researchers took samples from five separate regions of each tumor. Trimming cost V 2 bases and J 0 bases, with 14 bases left between them. The CDR3 runs to 16 residues. CDR1 and CDR2 from the germline V gene are MNHNS and SASEGT. The authors made TCR beta cDNA from 400 to 550 ng total RNA with a constant-region primer. Sequencing libraries for TCR beta derived from three nested multiplex PCR rounds that used slightly modified ARM-PCR. The first two PCR rounds used TRBV1-TRBV30 primers with a Cbeta primer, 10 cycles each. TCRdb re-called the multiplex PCR reads with MiXCR, one entry per CDR3 protein. There are around 120,000 distinct CDR3 sequences in the sample; roughly 69% occur only once, and 7% to 10% lies in the top ten. Many counts were recorded for this clonotype. Its specificity is unknown.

The sample taken for sequencing was liver tumor tissue from sampling region 1. Subset noted: tumor region T1, superior pole. The chain couples TRBV6-1 to TRBJ2-7; D not certain. The source is a woman aged 55-69 years with primary liver carcinoma and hepatitis B virus infection. The CDR3 region has the DNA TGTGCCAGCAGTGAACGCCGGAGTCTACACTCCTACGAGCAGTACTTC. This gives the protein CASSERRSLHSYEQYF.